This TCR beta chain comes out of a study of T-cell memory formation after mild COVID-19. TCRdb analysed the 5' RACE reads with MiXCR anew, one entry per CDR3 protein. Counted here are more than 35,000 distinct CDR3 sequences, 6.1% occurring once; the ten biggest clones make up 0.7% to 0.9%. The CDR3 runs to 13 residues. V shed 11 bases, J shed 8 bases, and the junction held 11 bases outside the gene matches. Looked up from germline, CDR1 is LNHNV and CDR2 is YYDKDF (reference sequence). The specimen was PBMCs or a T cell subset sorted from them (not recorded which). The chain employs TRBV15 and TRBJ1-5; TRBD1 matches 8 bases. The TCR originated in an adult who had mild COVID-19 (a few samples of this study predate the infection). Cell type and time point are not known. CDR3 bases: TGTGCCGTACAGGGGGTGAGGAATAAGCCCCAGCATTTT. Protein: CAVQGVRNKPQHF. Combining the CDR3 with reference TRBV15 and TRBJ1-5 gives the whole variable domain DAMVIQNPRYQVTQFGKPVTLSCSQTLNHNVMYWYQQKSSQAPKLLFHYYDKDFNNEADTPDNFQSRRPNTSFCFLDIRSPGLGDTAMYLCAVQGVRNKPQHFGDGTRLSIL.